These 32 T cell receptor beta chains were sequenced from one sample in a study of shared clonotypes between healthy human individuals. Data came from immunoSEQ multiplex PCR; TCRdb stores just in-frame clones and leaves some out. Of about 710,000 clones in the sample, 55% to 75% are singletons; the top ten hold around 1.7%. The source material was memory CD4+ T cells sorted from blood. The subset was: CD45RA-negative fraction. The receptors shown here come from a woman under 40 in good health.

The V and J genes are TRBV5-4 and TRBJ1-5; D not resolved. Trimming took off 1 base at V and 8 bases at J, with 19 bases between the two ends. The CDR3 loop spans 16 amino acids. Germline lookup yields CDR1 SGHNT and CDR2 YYREEE (reference sequence). This CDR3 is CASSLPRKDIPEPQHF. CDR3 nucleotide sequence: TGTGCCAGCAGCTTGCCTAGGAAGGATATCCCCGAGCCCCAGCATTTT.

Notes on this clone: At the DNA level, this CDR3 is encoded by other sequences in the same sample as well. The V call is TRBV28, the J call TRBJ1-2; tentative D call: TRBD1 (5 bases). The CDR3 length is 13 residues. Between the trimmed V and J ends, which lost 3 bases and 2 bases, there was a span of 7 bases. CDR1 and CDR2 from the germline V gene are MDHEN and SYDVKM. CDR3 nucleotide sequence: TGTGCCAGCAGTTTGGGACTGAACTATGGCTACACCTTC. Translating gives CASSLGLNYGYTF.

With respect to this clone: One junction end disagrees with the germline gene, perhaps due to a read error. Other DNA sequences in this sample translate to the same CDR3. V gene TRBV30 combines with J gene TRBJ1-3; D call uncertain. Germline V lookup: CDR1 GTSNPN, CDR2 SVGIG (reference sequence). The CDR3 runs to 13 residues. CDR3 nucleotide sequence: TGTGCTTGGAGTGTATTCGGTGGAAAAACCATATATTTT. Amino acids: CAWSVFGGKTIYF.

This chain connects TRBV18 to TRBJ2-1; D tentatively fits TRBD1 or TRBD2 (5 bases each). The V and J ends lost 3 bases and 9 bases respectively, with 21 bases between them. CDR3 size: 16 residues. Germline assignment: CDR1 KGHSH and CDR2 LQKENI. The CDR3 spells CASSPLGTGPRGEQFF. CDR3 nucleotides: TGTGCCAGCTCACCCCTAGGCACAGGACCCCGGGGTGAGCAGTTCTTC.

In this sample, this clone turned up a few times. A read error may explain this, as a much larger clone is one base away. Other DNA sequences of this sample code for an identical CDR3. The V gene is TRBV7-9, the J gene TRBJ1-3; D is unresolved. Per germline, CDR1 SEHNR and CDR2 FQNEAQ (reference sequence). The length of the CDR3 is 14 residues. V was pared by 0 bases and J by 0 bases, with 3 bases between. The CDR3 loop is CASSLAASGNTIYF. CDR3 nucleotides: TGTGCCAGCAGCTTAGCTGCCTCTGGAAACACCATATATTTT.

The chain joins TRBV18 to TRBJ2-7; no clear D. V lost 1 base and J 2 bases, leaving 12 bases between the germline ends. Germline CDR1 reads KGHSH; CDR2 reads LQKENI. This CDR3 is built from 15 residues. CDR3 residues: CASSPQPLTTYEQYF. Written as DNA, the CDR3 is TGTGCCAGCTCACCACAGCCCCTGACCACCTACGAGCAGTACTTC.

J is TRBJ2-5 and V is TRBV7-9; D could derive from TRBD1 or TRBD2 (5 bases each). The CDR3 has 16 residues. V was trimmed by 2 bases and J by 2 bases, leaving 15 bases between them. The germline V gene encodes CDR1 SEHNR and CDR2 FQNEAQ (reference sequence). This chain's CDR3 is CASSLSRGAPQETQYF. The CDR3 region has the DNA TGTGCCAGCAGCTTATCTAGAGGGGCACCTCAAGAGACCCAGTACTTC.

The chain uses TRBV19 and TRBJ2-4; either TRBD1 or TRBD2 may supply D (5 bases each). This CDR3 has 15 residues. Germline CDR1 reads LNHDA; CDR2 reads SQIVND (reference sequence). Trimming stripped 5 bases from V and 3 bases from J, with 14 bases between. The CDR3 here is CASSGAGSYKNIQYF. The CDR3 region has the DNA TGTGCCAGTAGTGGGGCGGGTAGTTACAAAAACATTCAGTACTTC. The full variable domain, rest sourced from reference TRBV19 and TRBJ2-4, is DGGITQSPKYLFRKEGQNVTLSCEQNLNHDAMYWYRQDPGQGLRLIYYSQIVNDFQKGDIAEGYSVSREKKESFPLTVTSAQKNPTAFYLCASSGAGSYKNIQYFGAGTRLSVL.

The chain links TRBV10-2 to TRBJ2-7, with TRBD1 identical over 7 bases. This CDR3 is built from 15 residues. V lost 7 bases and J lost 3; bases outside the gene matches: 12. Per the germline V gene, CDR1 is WSHSY and CDR2 is SAAADI. As DNA, the CDR3 is TGCGCCAGCAATTCCTGGGGGACAGAGAACTACGAGCAGTACTTC. Translated, it gives CASNSWGTENYEQYF.

This sequence joins TRBV30 and TRBJ1-3; D call uncertain. The CDR3 length is 14 residues. V was pared by 0 bases and J by 0 bases, with 6 bases between. Germline V gene data show CDR1 as GTSNPN and CDR2 as SVGIG (reference sequence). CDR3 region: CAWSVSSSGNTIYF. The CDR3 nucleotides are TGTGCCTGGAGTGTGTCTTCCTCTGGAAACACCATATATTTT.

The chain has TRBV4-1 and TRBJ1-5; D remains ambiguous. Germline CDR1 and CDR2: MGHRA and YSYEKL. V lost 2 bases and J 4 bases, leaving 9 bases between the germline ends. The length of the CDR3 is 14 residues. The CDR3 DNA reads as TGCGCCAGCAGCCAAACGGCAGCAAATCAGCCCCAGCATTTT. Amino acid sequence: CASSQTAANQPQHF.

This chain uses TRBV12-5 with TRBJ2-1; 13 nucleotides align to TRBD2. CDR3 length: 12 residues. Per germline, CDR1 LGHNT and CDR2 FRNRAP. The CDR3 DNA follows: TGTGCGGGGACTAGCGGGAAAACGAGGGGGTTCTTC. Its translation is CAGTSGKTRGFF.

This clone is a singleton in its sample. This CDR3 is CASSAGVKYEQYF. The CDR3 DNA reads as TGTGCCAGCTCGGCAGGGGTTAAGTACGAGCAGTACTTC. The chain is built from TRBV11-3 and TRBJ2-7, with D perhaps matching TRBD1 (6 bases). The CDR3 has 13 residues. Germline-derived CDR1 and CDR2 are SGHNT and YENEEA. V lost 8 bases to trimming and J lost 4 bases, with 15 bases between them. Using reference TRBV11-3 and TRBJ2-7 for the parts outside the CDR3, the full variable domain is EAGVVQSPRYKIIEKKQPVAFWCNPISGHNTLYWYLQNLGQGPELLIRYENEEAVDDSQLPKDRFSAERLKGVDSTLKIQPAELGDSAVYLCASSAGVKYEQYFGPGTRLTVT.

This clone was seen more than once but under ten times. This sequence joins TRBV2 and TRBJ2-2, with D possibly matching TRBD1 (5 bases). The CDR3 consists of 16 residues. Trimming left V 3 bases short and J 4 bases short, with 15 bases between. CDR1 and CDR2 (germline): SNHLY, FYNNEI. For the CDR3, the DNA is TGTGCCAGCAGTGATTGGTTGGGAAGGGGCACCGGGGAGCTGTTTTTT. Its protein is CASSDWLGRGTGELFF.

A few counts support this clone. The chain uses TRBV6-5 and TRBJ2-1; D assignment may be TRBD1 or TRBD2 (5 bases each). CDR1 MNHEY and CDR2 SVGAGI come from the germline V gene. The V and J ends lost 2 bases and 2 bases respectively, with 7 bases between them. The CDR3 spans 14 residues. The CDR3 DNA is TGTGCCAGCAGTTACCTGGGGGCCTACAATGAGCAGTTCTTC. It translates to CASSYLGAYNEQFF.

The V call is TRBV5-1, the J call TRBJ2-7, with D possibly TRBD2 on 6 matching bases. Trimming removed 0 bases at V and 5 bases at J, with 15 bases between. The CDR3 length is 15 residues. Germline V gene sequence: CDR1 SGHRS, CDR2 YFSETQ. CDR3 region: CASSLGRAGRHEQYF. The CDR3 nucleotides are TGCGCCAGCAGCTTGGGGCGGGCCGGGAGACACGAGCAGTACTTC.

A single count supports this clone. In DNA, the CDR3 is TGTGCCAGCAGCTTAGGATTCGGGCGGGGAAAGCACTATGGCTACACCTTC. Translated, it gives CASSLGFGRGKHYGYTF. The V gene is TRBV7-2, the J gene TRBJ1-2; D not resolved. V lost 1 base to trimming and J lost 3 bases, with 18 bases between them. The V gene's germline CDR1 is SGHTA and CDR2 FQGNSA. The CDR3 spans 17 residues.

In this sample, this clone turned up once. The V and J genes are TRBV28 and TRBJ2-3; D is tentatively TRBD1 or TRBD2 (5 bases each). Germline V gene data show CDR1 as MDHEN and CDR2 as SYDVKM. The V gene lost 3 bases and the J gene lost 2 bases, with 15 bases spanning the gap. CDR3 length: 16 amino acids. CDR3 sequence: CASSFPPGTSTDTQYF. In DNA, the CDR3 is TGTGCCAGCAGTTTCCCTCCGGGGACCTCCACAGATACGCAGTATTTT.

This clone was recorded only once. This rearrangement joins TRBV14 to TRBJ2-5; weak D call: TRBD2 (5 bases). Trimming left V 4 bases short and J 5 bases short, with 11 bases between. The CDR3 is made up of 13 amino acids. Germline V CDR1 and CDR2: SGHDN, FVKESK. The CDR3 loop is CASSLVGGETQYF. The CDR3 region has the DNA TGTGCCAGCAGCCTCGTAGGCGGGGAGACCCAGTACTTC.

This chain connects TRBV19 to TRBJ1-5; 8 bases fit TRBD1. Trimming took 10 bases from V and 7 from J; bases not matched to a gene: 9. The CDR3 runs 13 residues. Germline V lookup: CDR1 LNHDA, CDR2 SQIVND (reference sequence). The CDR3 sequence is CATAQGVRQPQHF. For the CDR3, the DNA is TGTGCCACCGCACAGGGGGTTCGCCAGCCCCAGCATTTT.

This chain uses TRBV29-1 with TRBJ2-1, with TRBD2 matching over 9 bases. This CDR3 is 15 amino acids long. V lost 4 bases and J lost 7; bases outside the gene matches: 11. CDR1 and CDR2 from the germline V gene are SQVTM and ANQGSEA. In nucleotides, the CDR3 is TGCAGCGTTGCGTCTAGCGGGATGCCCGGGAATGAGCAGTTCTTC. Its protein is CSVASSGMPGNEQFF.

The chain recombines TRBV5-1 with TRBJ1-1; the D gene is possibly TRBD1 (6 bases). The CDR3 has 15 amino acids. V was trimmed by 6 bases and J by 0 bases, leaving 15 bases between them. Germline V CDR1 and CDR2: SGHRS, YFSETQ. The CDR3 here is CASNPAGGMNTEAFF. CDR3 DNA: TGCGCCAGCAACCCCGCTGGGGGCATGAACACTGAAGCTTTCTTT. The full variable domain, completed using reference TRBV5-1 and TRBJ1-1, is KAGVTQTPRYLIKTRGQQVTLSCSPISGHRSVSWYQQTPGQGLQFLFEYFSETQRNKGNFPGRFSGRQFSNSRSEMNVSTLELGDSALYLCASNPAGGMNTEAFFGQGTRLTVV.

The CDR3 coding sequence is TGTGCCAGCAGCCAATCGGGGCCTGAAGCTTTCTTT. The encoded protein is CASSQSGPEAFF. The genes are TRBV16 and TRBJ1-1; a possible D gene is TRBD1 (5 bases). Trimming pared 0 bases from V and 6 bases from J, leaving 5 bases between. CDR1 and CDR2 from the germline V gene are KGHSY and FQNENV. The length of the CDR3 is 12 residues.

J is TRBJ2-5 and V is TRBV27, with D possibly matching TRBD1 (6 bases). V shed 7 bases and J shed 4 bases, with 13 bases lying between them. Germline-derived CDR1 and CDR2 are MNHEY and SMNVEV (reference sequence). CDR3 length: 13 residues. The CDR3 region has the DNA TGTGCCAGCAAACGTCAGGGGACAGAGACCCAGTACTTC. Protein product: CASKRQGTETQYF.

This clone came up many times. The chain employs TRBV15 and TRBJ2-1; 10 bases map to TRBD2. The germline gives CDR1 LNHNV, CDR2 YYDKDF (reference sequence). V gave up 0 bases and J gave up 10 bases; unmatched junction bases: 9. This CDR3 contains 16 residues. The CDR3 coding sequence is TGTGCCACCAGCAGAGATCGTGTCAGCGGGAGGGAGGAGCAGTTCTTC. Its protein is CATSRDRVSGREEQFF.

This clone showed up many times. The chain's CDR3 is CASSEISTEQYF. In DNA form, the CDR3 reads TGTGCCAGCAGTGAAATTTCTACCGAGCAGTACTTC. V and J are TRBV6-1 and TRBJ2-7, with D unclear. The germline CDR1 and CDR2 sequences are MNHNS and SASEGT. The germline V and J ends were trimmed by 2 bases and 6 bases, with 8 bases remaining between them. The CDR3 contains 12 residues.

V is TRBV19 and J is TRBJ1-1, with unresolved D. The CDR3 spans 14 residues. CDR1 and CDR2 (germline): LNHDA, SQIVND (reference sequence). V lost 7 bases and J lost 11, with 23 bases in between. CDR3 loop: CASNPSGRREPAFF. As DNA, the CDR3 is TGTGCCAGTAATCCGTCCGGGAGACGGGAGCCGGCTTTCTTT.

The V and J genes are TRBV7-9 and TRBJ2-6; the D is unclear. This CDR3 spans 14 amino acids. V lost 8 bases and J lost 4, with 12 bases in between. CDR1 and CDR2 from the germline V gene are SEHNR and FQNEAQ (reference sequence). The CDR3 coding sequence is TGTGCCAGCCCGATTAGGAGAGGGGCCAACGTCCTGACTTTC. It codes for CASPIRRGANVLTF.

The rearrangement joins TRBV27 to TRBJ2-1; the match to TRBD2 covers 7 bases. The CDR3 is 16 amino acids. From germline, CDR1 is MNHEY and CDR2 SMNVEV (reference sequence). Germline trimming cut 2 bases from V and 7 bases from J; bases unmatched to any gene: 11. CDR3 nucleotide sequence: TGTGCCAGCAGTTTAAGGGCGGGAGTTGGAAGGAATGAGCAGTTCTTC. Protein product: CASSLRAGVGRNEQFF.

This clone was seen a single time. The same CDR3 also results from other DNA sequences found in this sample. V usage is TRBV28 and J usage is TRBJ2-5; 8 bases align to TRBD1. Germline CDR1 is MDHEN and CDR2 is SYDVKM. The ends lost 2 bases at V and 4 bases at J; junction bases unmatched: 6. The CDR3 length is 15 residues. CDR3 nucleotides: TGTGCCAGCAGTTTAAGTCAGGGGGCCGGAGAGACCCAGTACTTC. Translated, it gives CASSLSQGAGETQYF.

The chain carries TRBV28 and TRBJ2-1, with TRBD2 matching over 12 bases. The CDR3 is 15 amino acids. With 2 bases clipped from V and 10 bases from J, the junction kept 6 bases outside the gene matches. CDR1 and CDR2 from the germline V gene are MDHEN and SYDVKM. CDR3 nucleotide sequence: TGTGCCAGCAGTTTAGCGTCTAGCGGGAGGGAAGAGCAGTTCTTC. Encoded protein: CASSLASSGREEQFF. Together with reference TRBV28 and TRBJ2-1, the CDR3 gives the full variable domain: DVKVTQSSRYLVKRTGEKVFLECVQDMDHENMFWYRQDPGLGLRLIYFSYDVKMKEKGDIPEGYSVSREKKERFSLILESASTNQTSMYLCASSLASSGREEQFFGPGTRLTVL.

This clone was detected ten times or more. V is TRBV7-6 and J is TRBJ2-7, with a weak D call TRBD2 (6 bases). The CDR3 extends over 15 amino acids. CDR1 is SGHVS and CDR2 is FNYEAQ in the germline V gene. V dropped 1 base and J dropped 6 bases, with 16 bases sitting between them. The DNA of the CDR3 is TGTGCCAGCAGCTTAGAGGCGGGGCCGAGGATCGAGCAGTACTTC. This sequence encodes CASSLEAGPRIEQYF.